One sample yielded the 20 T cell receptor beta chains listed below, sequenced in a study of identical twins. MiXCR, applied by TCRdb to the 5' RACE reads, yields one record per CDR3 protein. This table has just under 550,000 distinct CDR3 sequences, nearly 15% appearing once. This same sample was also part of a study on yellow fever vaccine responses in identical twins.

The specimen was CD4+ T cells sorted from blood. Receptors originate from a woman aged 18-29 years in good health.

V is TRBV5-1 and J is TRBJ2-2, with TRBD1 matching over 11 bases. Germline trimming cut 4 bases from V and 4 bases from J; bases unmatched to any gene: 3. The CDR3 totals 15 residues. Germline V gene lookup returns CDR1 SGHRS and CDR2 YFSETQ. The CDR3 here is CASSPGQGVTGELFF. The CDR3, as DNA: TGCGCCAGCAGCCCGGGACAGGGGGTCACCGGGGAGCTGTTTTTT.

This clonotype was detected only a few times. The chain combines TRBV27 with TRBJ2-5; tentative D call: TRBD2 (6 bases). Trimming left V 3 bases short and J 4 bases short, with 12 bases between. CDR1 is MNHEY, CDR2 SMNVEV, per germline (reference sequence). The CDR3 consists of 14 residues. CDR3 region: CASSLGPRGETQYF. The CDR3 coding sequence is TGTGCCAGCAGTTTGGGCCCGCGGGGAGAGACCCAGTACTTC.

The V and J genes are TRBV20-1 and TRBJ2-3; 7 bases match TRBD2. Germline V gives CDR1 DFQATT, CDR2 SNEGSKA (reference sequence). CDR3 length: 17 amino acids. Trimming cost V 1 base and J 6 bases; bases outside gene matches: 16. The CDR3 sequence: CSARASAGTNITDTQYF. CDR3 bases: TGCAGTGCTAGAGCTTCGGCGGGGACTAACATAACCGATACGCAGTATTTT.

The rearrangement links TRBV10-2 to TRBJ2-5; 12 bases are shared with TRBD2. The length of the CDR3 is 17 residues. The ends lost 0 bases at V and 5 bases at J; junction bases unmatched: 7. Germline CDR1 reads WSHSY; CDR2 reads SAAADI. CDR3: CASSESTLLAGGETQYF. Here the CDR3 DNA reads TGCGCCAGCAGTGAGTCGACTCTGCTAGCGGGGGGGGAGACCCAGTACTTC.

The V gene is TRBV12-3 or TRBV12-4, the J gene TRBJ2-7; D is undetermined. Trimming took 4 bases from V and 7 from J, leaving 8 bases between them. The CDR3 spans 11 residues. The chain's CDR3 is CASSSFGEQYF. CDR3 bases: TGTGCCAGCAGTTCATTTGGGGAGCAGTACTTC.

V is TRBV6-1 and J is TRBJ2-2; 11 bases are a match to TRBD2. V lost 6 bases, J lost 4 bases, and 4 bases stayed unmatched. The CDR3 runs to 15 residues. From germline, CDR1 is MNHNS and CDR2 SASEGT. Written as DNA, the CDR3 is TGTGCCAGCAGCATAGCGGGGGGGAGCACCGGGGAGCTGTTTTTT. Translating gives CASSIAGGSTGELFF.

This clonotype was counted between two and nine times. The V call is TRBV10-2, the J call TRBJ2-5; 14 bases are shared with TRBD2. The germline V gene encodes CDR1 WSHSY and CDR2 SAAADI. The V gene end was trimmed by 7 bases and the J gene end by 5 bases; junction bases not matched to a gene: 9. The CDR3 extends over 16 amino acids. The CDR3 loop reads CASNSGLAGVGETQYF. CDR3 nucleotide sequence: TGCGCCAGCAACTCGGGACTAGCGGGAGTCGGTGAGACCCAGTACTTC.

The chain recombines TRBV11-2 with TRBJ2-4; 7 nucleotides align to TRBD1. The CDR3 spans 14 residues. The germline V gene has CDR1 SGHAT and CDR2 FQNNGV. Losses at the gene ends were 3 bases for V and 11 bases for J; bases not matched to a gene: 10. CDR3 DNA: TGTGCCAGCAGCTTTAGGGGGACGAGGGGGCTTCAGTACTTC. Translating gives CASSFRGTRGLQYF.

V usage is TRBV19 and J usage is TRBJ2-1; D call uncertain. This CDR3 is 16 amino acids long. The germline CDR1 and CDR2 sequences are LNHDA and SQIVND (reference sequence). V was trimmed by 4 bases and J by 3 bases, leaving 16 bases between them. CDR3 residues: CASSRKAASIYNEQFF. CDR3 bases: TGTGCCAGTAGTAGGAAGGCGGCCAGCATCTACAATGAGCAGTTCTTC.

The chain joins TRBV10-3 to TRBJ2-2; D is uncertain. The ends were cut back, 8 bases at V and 5 bases at J, with 6 bases in the middle. The CDR3 totals 11 residues. Germline V gene lookup returns CDR1 ENHRY and CDR2 SYGVKD. CDR3 amino acids: CAIGRTGELFF. The CDR3 DNA is TGTGCCATCGGTAGGACCGGGGAGCTGTTTTTT.

The chain combines TRBV15 with TRBJ1-5; no firm D call. Germline CDR1 and CDR2: LNHNV and YYDKDF (reference sequence). The CDR3 length is 15 residues. V lost 0 bases and J lost 3, with 9 bases in between. Here the CDR3 DNA reads TGTGCCACCAGCAGAGAAGTGCTTCTCAATCAGCCCCAGCATTTT. Protein sequence: CATSREVLLNQPQHF. Full variable domain (missing parts from reference TRBV15 and TRBJ1-5): DAMVIQNPRYQVTQFGKPVTLSCSQTLNHNVMYWYQQKSSQAPKLLFHYYDKDFNNEADTPDNFQSRRPNTSFCFLDIRSPGLGDTAMYLCATSREVLLNQPQHFGDGTRLSIL.

This clonotype was observed a few times. The V gene is TRBV7-9, the J gene TRBJ2-2; D is possibly TRBD1 (6 bases). Germline lookup yields CDR1 SEHNR and CDR2 FQNEAQ (reference sequence). The CDR3 sequence is 14 residues long. Trimming shortened V by 7 bases and J by 7 bases, and 16 bases separated the two germline ends. The CDR3 DNA is TGTGCCAGCAAAGTCACAGGGCAAGGCGGGGAGCTGTTTTTT. Its translation: CASKVTGQGGELFF.

The chain joins TRBV4-2 to TRBJ1-1; D perhaps matches TRBD1 (5 bases). The CDR3 contains 17 residues. Germline-derived CDR1 and CDR2 are LGHNA and YNFKEQ. V was pared by 3 bases and J by 5 bases, with 22 bases between. As DNA, the CDR3 is TGTGCCAGCAGCCAGGATCCGGGACTTGGGAAGGGGACTGAAGCTTTCTTT. Translation gives CASSQDPGLGKGTEAFF.

This clonotype was counted many times. The chain employs TRBV5-1 and TRBJ2-5, with D maybe TRBD2 (6 bases). Germline V lookup: CDR1 SGHRS, CDR2 YFSETQ. This CDR3 contains 14 residues. V lost 6 bases, J lost 2 bases, and 14 bases lay in between. CDR3 bases: TGCGCCAGCACCCCGAGTCGGGGGCAAGAGACCCAGTACTTC. This sequence encodes CASTPSRGQETQYF. Combining the CDR3 with reference TRBV5-1 and TRBJ2-5 gives the whole variable domain KAGVTQTPRYLIKTRGQQVTLSCSPISGHRSVSWYQQTPGQGLQFLFEYFSETQRNKGNFPGRFSGRQFSNSRSEMNVSTLELGDSALYLCASTPSRGQETQYFGPGTRLLVL.

This clonotype was counted between two and nine times. V is TRBV29-1 and J is TRBJ2-3; TRBD2 is a possible D gene (6 bases). The V gene's germline CDR1 is SQVTM and CDR2 ANQGSEA. This CDR3 contains 14 residues. V was pared by 6 bases and J by 0 bases, with 13 bases between. The CDR3 DNA is TGCAGCGTCCTCCGCGGGACCAGCACAGATACGCAGTATTTT. It is translated as CSVLRGTSTDTQYF.

J is TRBJ2-2 and V is TRBV7-6; D might be TRBD2 (7 bases). Trimming shortened V by 8 bases and J by 0 bases, and 22 bases separated the two germline ends. This CDR3 is 18 amino acids long. CDR1 and CDR2 from the germline V gene are SGHVS and FNYEAQ. The CDR3 protein is CASRKGILGGANTGELFF. Written as DNA, the CDR3 is TGTGCCAGCCGCAAGGGTATACTAGGGGGGGCGAACACCGGGGAGCTGTTTTTT.

The V call is TRBV2, the J call TRBJ2-7; 9 nucleotides align to TRBD2. Germline CDR1 is SNHLY and CDR2 is FYNNEI. V was clipped by 1 base and J by 6 bases; unmatched bases: 4. This CDR3 comprises 14 residues. DNA of the CDR3: TGTGCCAGCAGTGAAGAGGCGGGAGGGATCGAGCAGTACTTC. Translation gives CASSEEAGGIEQYF.

The J gene is TRBJ2-2, the V gene TRBV20-1, with 8 bases identical to TRBD2. V was pared by 6 bases and J by 5 bases, with 8 bases of the junction left unmatched. The CDR3 is 14 amino acids. CDR1 is DFQATT, CDR2 SNEGSKA, per germline (reference sequence). The CDR3 DNA is TGCAGTGCCAAGAGCGGGAGTGGGACCGGGGAGCTGTTTTTT. Residues: CSAKSGSGTGELFF.

This chain connects TRBV7-2 to TRBJ2-1; TRBD2 aligns across 11 bases. The CDR3 totals 17 residues. Germline CDR1 and CDR2: SGHTA and FQGNSA. The ends lost 5 bases at V and 4 bases at J; junction bases unmatched: 10. The CDR3: CASSPMRLAGGYNEQFF. The DNA for the CDR3 is TGTGCCAGCAGCCCCATGAGGCTAGCGGGGGGTTACAATGAGCAGTTCTTC.

The gene calls are TRBV7-6 and TRBJ1-1; 10 bases line up with TRBD1. Germline lookup yields CDR1 SGHVS and CDR2 FNYEAQ. The length of the CDR3 is 18 residues. Trimming cost V 2 bases and J 3 bases; bases outside gene matches: 12. The CDR3 spells CASSLRTTGTGDDTEAFF. The CDR3 region has the DNA TGTGCCAGCAGCTTAAGGACCACAGGGACAGGGGACGACACTGAAGCTTTCTTT.